These 2 T cell receptor beta chains share one sample of origin, sequenced in a study of T cells in Graves' hyperthyroidism and ophthalmopathy. There were TCR beta CDR3 regions amplified from RNA transcripts. The study used the HTBI primer set for a first-round RT-PCR of the TCR CDR3. TCRdb independently ran MiXCR on the multiplex PCR reads; one entry per CDR3 protein. Here the sample spans about 410,000 distinct CDR3 sequences, more than 14% being singletons. The source material was blood. The receptors shown here come from a woman aged 30 to 39 with Graves' ophthalmopathy.

This clonotype was observed many times. The V and J genes are TRBV12-3 or TRBV12-4 and TRBJ2-3; 8 positions agree with TRBD1. Trimming at V came to 5 bases and at J to 4 bases, leaving 8 bases not matched to a gene. This CDR3 is built from 15 residues. CDR3 loop: CASSPGQVRADTQYF. CDR3 in DNA: TGTGCCAGCAGTCCGGGACAGGTGAGAGCAGATACGCAGTATTTT.

Only a few counts were recorded for this clonotype. This chain uses TRBV29-1 with TRBJ2-7; D uncertain. The CDR3 is made up of 13 amino acids. The V gene's germline CDR1 is SQVTM and CDR2 ANQGSEA. Trimming cost V 1 base and J 4 bases, with 11 bases left between them. As DNA, the CDR3 is TGCAGCGTTGAAGGCTCCGGTTCTTACGAGCAGTACTTC. This translates into CSVEGSGSYEQYF.